Sequencing of this TCR beta chain was carried out in a study of blood T cell repertoires in COVID-19. Looking at the study overall: Material from acute and convalescent COVID-19 was sourced from the United States, Italy and Spain. Sources were T cells, B-cell-depleted T cells, or PBMCs; the material itself was cDNA or gDNA.

Germline V gene lookup returns CDR1 SGHVS and CDR2 FQNEAQ. Trimming cost V 4 bases and J 6 bases, with 12 bases left between them. CDR3 length equals 14 residues. Per the original data handling: The authors estimated nucleated cell counts from reference gene primer amplification. Clones were read by immunoSEQ multiplex PCR, and TCRdb kept only the in-frame ones, dropping some. V and J calls and clone size are given by that table; D and trimming were obtained from the DNA. The data contain 250,000 to 300,000 clones, 75% to 90% of them singletons. Seattle-derived patients entered the study during active infection and were followed longitudinally.

Sequenced sample: peripheral blood. The chain employs TRBV7-8 and TRBJ2-2, with D possibly matching TRBD1 (5 bases). The sequence came from a woman between 65 and 79 years old with COVID-19, enrolled during active disease. The CDR3 coding sequence is TGTGCCAGCAGCTGGACCAGGGTCTCCGGGGAGCTGTTTTTT. The encoded protein is CASSWTRVSGELFF.